This T cell receptor (beta chain) was obtained from a study of blood T cell repertoires in COVID-19. Study information: In each case, the material was cDNA or gDNA derived from T cells, B-cell-depleted T cells, or PBMCs.

Notes on this clone: Other nucleotide sequences in the sample specify the same CDR3.

As processed by the authors: Quantification of nucleated cells was approximated via reference gene primer amplification. The method was immunoSEQ multiplex PCR; TCRdb's version includes in-frame clones alone and lacks a portion of them. Clone size and the V and J calls come from that table; the DNA yielded D and trimming. The data contain some 50,000 clones, around 84% of them singletons. V was shortened by 3 bases and J by 5 bases, with 16 bases between the two germline ends. This CDR3 has 16 amino acids. Germline V gene data show CDR1 as MDHEN and CDR2 as SYDVKM. The TCR originated in a man aged 45-60 years with acute or convalescent COVID-19. Sequenced input: peripheral blood. The rearrangement joins TRBV28 to TRBJ2-2; D is possibly TRBD2 (5 bases). Written as DNA, the CDR3 is TGTGCCAGCAGTTTGTTGGCGGGCCGGGGAACCGGGGAGCTGTTTTTT. This sequence encodes CASSLLAGRGTGELFF.